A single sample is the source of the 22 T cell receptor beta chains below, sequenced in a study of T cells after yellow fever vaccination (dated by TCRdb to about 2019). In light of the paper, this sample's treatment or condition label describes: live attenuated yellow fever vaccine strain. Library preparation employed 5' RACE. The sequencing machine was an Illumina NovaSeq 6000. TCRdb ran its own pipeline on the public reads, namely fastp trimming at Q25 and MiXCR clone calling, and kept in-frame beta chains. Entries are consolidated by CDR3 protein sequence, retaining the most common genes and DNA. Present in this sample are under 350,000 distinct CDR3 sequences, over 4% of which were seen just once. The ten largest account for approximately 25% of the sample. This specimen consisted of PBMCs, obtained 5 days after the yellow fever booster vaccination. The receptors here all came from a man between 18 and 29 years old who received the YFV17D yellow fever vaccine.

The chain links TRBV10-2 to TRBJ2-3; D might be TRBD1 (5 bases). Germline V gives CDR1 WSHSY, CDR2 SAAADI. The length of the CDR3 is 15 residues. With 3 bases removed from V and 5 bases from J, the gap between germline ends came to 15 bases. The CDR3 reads CASSDRAFPGDTQYF. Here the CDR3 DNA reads TGCGCCAGCAGTGACAGGGCTTTTCCGGGAGATACGCAGTATTTT.

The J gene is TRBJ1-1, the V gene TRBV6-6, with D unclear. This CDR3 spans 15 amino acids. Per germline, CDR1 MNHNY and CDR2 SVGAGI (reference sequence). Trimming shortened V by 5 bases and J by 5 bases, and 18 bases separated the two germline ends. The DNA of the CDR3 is TGTGCCAGCAGTATCCCCGAGGTACGGCGAACTGAAGCTTTCTTT. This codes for CASSIPEVRRTEAFF.

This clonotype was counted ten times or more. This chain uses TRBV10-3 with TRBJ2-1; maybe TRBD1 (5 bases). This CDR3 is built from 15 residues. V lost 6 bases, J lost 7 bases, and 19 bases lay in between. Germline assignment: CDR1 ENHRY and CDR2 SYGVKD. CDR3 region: CAIRAAGSDQNEQFF. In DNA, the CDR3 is TGTGCCATCAGGGCCGCAGGGTCCGACCAGAATGAGCAGTTCTTC.

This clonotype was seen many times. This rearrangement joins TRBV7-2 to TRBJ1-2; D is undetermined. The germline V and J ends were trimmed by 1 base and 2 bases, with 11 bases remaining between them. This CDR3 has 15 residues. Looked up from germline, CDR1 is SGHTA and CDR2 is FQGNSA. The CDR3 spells CASSLDAPTNYGYTF. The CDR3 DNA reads TGTGCCAGCAGCTTAGACGCCCCCACCAACTATGGCTACACCTTC.

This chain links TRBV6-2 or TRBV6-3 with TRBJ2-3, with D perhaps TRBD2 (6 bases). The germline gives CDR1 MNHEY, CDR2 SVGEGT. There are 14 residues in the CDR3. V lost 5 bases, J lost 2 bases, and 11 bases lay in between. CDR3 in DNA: TGTGCCAGCAGTCGCCGGGACTCCACAGATACGCAGTATTTT. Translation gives CASSRRDSTDTQYF.

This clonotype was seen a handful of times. CDR3 protein: CASSSPPHEKLFF. The CDR3 DNA reads as TGTGCCAGCAGTTCCCCTCCCCATGAAAAACTGTTTTTT. The gene calls are TRBV12-3 or TRBV12-4 and TRBJ1-4; D not certain. The germline V and J ends were trimmed by 4 bases and 6 bases, with 9 bases remaining between them. The CDR3 extends over 13 amino acids.

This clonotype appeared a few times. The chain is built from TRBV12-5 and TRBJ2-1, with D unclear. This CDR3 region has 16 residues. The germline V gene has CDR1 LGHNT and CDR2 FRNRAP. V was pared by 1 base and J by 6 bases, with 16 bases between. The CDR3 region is CASGLDRPIDSNEQFF. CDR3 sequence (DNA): TGTGCTAGTGGTTTGGATCGGCCAATCGATTCCAATGAGCAGTTCTTC.

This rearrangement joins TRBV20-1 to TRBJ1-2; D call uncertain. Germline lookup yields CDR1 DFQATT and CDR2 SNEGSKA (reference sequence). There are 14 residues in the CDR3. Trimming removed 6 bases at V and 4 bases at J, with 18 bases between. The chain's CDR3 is CSATYVGWGYGYTF. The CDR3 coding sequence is TGCAGTGCAACCTATGTCGGATGGGGCTATGGCTACACCTTC.

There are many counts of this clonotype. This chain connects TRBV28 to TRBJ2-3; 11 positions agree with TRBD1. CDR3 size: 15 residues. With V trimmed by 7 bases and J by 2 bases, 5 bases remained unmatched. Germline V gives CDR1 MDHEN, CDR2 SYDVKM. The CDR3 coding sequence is TGTGCCAGCAACCTGGGACAGGGGGTCACAGATACGCAGTATTTT. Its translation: CASNLGQGVTDTQYF.

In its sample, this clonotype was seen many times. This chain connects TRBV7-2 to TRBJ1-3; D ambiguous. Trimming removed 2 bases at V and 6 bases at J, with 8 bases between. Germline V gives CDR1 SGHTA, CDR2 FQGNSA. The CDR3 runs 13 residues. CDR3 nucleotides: TGTGCCAGCAGCTTATACGGTGTAAACACCATATATTTT. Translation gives CASSLYGVNTIYF.

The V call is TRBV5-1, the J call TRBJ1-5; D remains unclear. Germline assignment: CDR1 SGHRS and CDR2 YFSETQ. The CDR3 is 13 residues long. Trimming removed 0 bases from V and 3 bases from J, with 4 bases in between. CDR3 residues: CASSLAVNQPQHF. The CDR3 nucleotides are TGCGCCAGCAGCTTGGCCGTCAATCAGCCCCAGCATTTT.

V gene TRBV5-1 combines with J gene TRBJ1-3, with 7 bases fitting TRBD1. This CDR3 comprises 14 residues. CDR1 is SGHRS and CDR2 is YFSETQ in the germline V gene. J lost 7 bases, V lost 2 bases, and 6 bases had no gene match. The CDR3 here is CASSFNDRANTIYF. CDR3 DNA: TGCGCCAGCAGCTTTAACGACAGGGCGAACACCATATATTTT.

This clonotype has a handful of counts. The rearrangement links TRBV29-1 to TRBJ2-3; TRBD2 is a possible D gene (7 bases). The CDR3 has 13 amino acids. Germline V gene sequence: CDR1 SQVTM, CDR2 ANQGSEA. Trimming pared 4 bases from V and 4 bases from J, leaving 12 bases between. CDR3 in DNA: TGCAGCGTTGGGGGGGGGCAGGCAGATACGCAGTATTTT. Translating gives CSVGGGQADTQYF.

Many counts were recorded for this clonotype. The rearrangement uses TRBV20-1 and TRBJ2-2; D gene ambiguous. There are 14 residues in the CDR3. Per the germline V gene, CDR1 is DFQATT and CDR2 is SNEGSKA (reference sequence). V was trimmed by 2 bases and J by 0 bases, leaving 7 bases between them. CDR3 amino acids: CSARPTPNTGELFF. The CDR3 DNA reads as TGCAGTGCTAGACCTACCCCGAACACCGGGGAGCTGTTTTTT.

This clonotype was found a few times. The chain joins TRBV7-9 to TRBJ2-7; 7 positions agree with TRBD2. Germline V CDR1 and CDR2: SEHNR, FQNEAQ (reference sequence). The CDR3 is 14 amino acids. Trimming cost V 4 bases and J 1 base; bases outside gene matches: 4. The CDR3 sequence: CASSSNGRSYEQYV. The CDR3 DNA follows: TGTGCCAGCAGCTCAAACGGGAGGTCCTACGAGCAGTACGTC.

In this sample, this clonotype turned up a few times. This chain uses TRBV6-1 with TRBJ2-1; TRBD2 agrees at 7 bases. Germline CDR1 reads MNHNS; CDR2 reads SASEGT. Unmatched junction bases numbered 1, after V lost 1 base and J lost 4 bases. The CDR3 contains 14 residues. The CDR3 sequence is CASSEVGGYNEQFF. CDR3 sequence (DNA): TGTGCCAGCAGTGAAGTCGGGGGGTACAATGAGCAGTTCTTC.

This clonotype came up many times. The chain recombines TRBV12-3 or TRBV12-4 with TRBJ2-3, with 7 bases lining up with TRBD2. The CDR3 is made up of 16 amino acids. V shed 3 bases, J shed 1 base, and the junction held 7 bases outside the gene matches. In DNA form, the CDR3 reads TGTGCCAGCAGTTTTGCGGCGGGGGTTGGCACAGATACGCAGTATTTT. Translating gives CASSFAAGVGTDTQYF.

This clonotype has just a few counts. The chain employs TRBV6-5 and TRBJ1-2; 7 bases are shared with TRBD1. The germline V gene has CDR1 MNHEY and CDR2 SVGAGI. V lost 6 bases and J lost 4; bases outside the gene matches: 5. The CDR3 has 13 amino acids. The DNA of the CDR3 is TGTGCCAGCAGGATGGGACAGTTCTATGGCTACACCTTC. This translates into CASRMGQFYGYTF.

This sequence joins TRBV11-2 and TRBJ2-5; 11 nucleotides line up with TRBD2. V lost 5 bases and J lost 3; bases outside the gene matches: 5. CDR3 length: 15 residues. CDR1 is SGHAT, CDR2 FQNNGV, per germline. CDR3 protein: CASSPLTSGKETQYF. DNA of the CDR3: TGTGCCAGCAGCCCGCTGACTAGCGGGAAAGAGACCCAGTACTTC.

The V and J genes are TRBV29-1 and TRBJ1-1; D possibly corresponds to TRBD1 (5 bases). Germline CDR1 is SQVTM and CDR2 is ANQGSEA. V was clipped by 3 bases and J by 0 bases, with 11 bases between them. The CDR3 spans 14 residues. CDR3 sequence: CSVDGQGLNTEAFF. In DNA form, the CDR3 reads TGCAGCGTTGATGGTCAGGGACTGAACACTGAAGCTTTCTTT.

CDR3 region: CASSPAGTASSGNTIYF. The CDR3 DNA follows: TGTGCCAGCTCACCTGCCGGGACGGCCAGCTCTGGAAACACCATATATTTT. This chain uses TRBV18 with TRBJ1-3, with D tentatively TRBD1 (5 bases). The germline V gene has CDR1 KGHSH and CDR2 LQKENI. There are 17 residues in the CDR3. With 3 bases removed from V and 0 bases from J, the gap between germline ends came to 15 bases.

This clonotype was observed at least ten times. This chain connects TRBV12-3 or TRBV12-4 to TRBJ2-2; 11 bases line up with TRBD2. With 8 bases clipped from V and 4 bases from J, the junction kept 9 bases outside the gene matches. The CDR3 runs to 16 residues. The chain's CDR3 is CASRLAGTSLTGELFF. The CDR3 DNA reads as TGTGCCAGCCGACTAGCGGGGACATCCCTCACCGGGGAGCTGTTTTTT.